These 4 T cell receptor beta chains originate from one sample sequenced in a study of cytomegalovirus exposure and HLA in healthy donors. Primers included in the PCR were 60 Vbeta and 13 Jbeta primers. Profiling relied on immunoSEQ multiplex PCR, and the TCRdb table lists in-frame clones only, not all of them. This table holds roughly 150,000 clones, 75% found once. The sample taken for sequencing was PBMCs. Receptors were obtained from a woman in her fifties or sixties in good health and CMV-seropositive.

The rearrangement joins TRBV27 to TRBJ2-1; TRBD1 might be the D (6 bases). This CDR3 comprises 12 residues. V lost 6 bases, J lost 8 bases, and 11 bases lay in between. Germline CDR1 MNHEY, CDR2 SMNVEV (reference sequence). CDR3 sequence: CASSNYRDEQFF. The DNA for the CDR3 is TGTGCCAGCAGCAATTACAGGGATGAGCAGTTCTTC.

V and J are TRBV7-3 and TRBJ1-1; 8 nucleotides agree with TRBD1. The junction had 5 bases not matched to a gene; V was cut back by 4 bases and J by 1 base. This CDR3 contains 15 residues. The germline gives CDR1 SGHTA, CDR2 FQGTGA. The CDR3 is CASSSTGAKNTEAFF. The CDR3 DNA reads TGTGCCAGCAGCTCGACAGGGGCCAAGAACACTGAAGCTTTCTTT.

This clone turned up a few times. The chain employs TRBV18 and TRBJ1-1, with a weak D call TRBD1 (6 bases). The CDR3 has 14 residues. Deletions cut 5 bases from V and 0 bases from J, with 10 bases between. Germline CDR1 reads KGHSH; CDR2 reads LQKENI. The CDR3 nucleotides are TGTGCCAGCTCAGGAGGACAGCTGAACACTGAAGCTTTCTTT. This translates into CASSGGQLNTEAFF.

The V and J genes are TRBV2 and TRBJ2-7; weak D call: TRBD2 (6 bases). Germline V lookup: CDR1 SNHLY, CDR2 FYNNEI. This CDR3 contains 13 residues. Trimming took 4 bases from V and 1 from J, leaving 8 bases between them. CDR3 nucleotides: TGTGCCAGCAGTGTGGCGGGGTCCTACGAGCAGTACTTC. Translation gives CASSVAGSYEQYF.